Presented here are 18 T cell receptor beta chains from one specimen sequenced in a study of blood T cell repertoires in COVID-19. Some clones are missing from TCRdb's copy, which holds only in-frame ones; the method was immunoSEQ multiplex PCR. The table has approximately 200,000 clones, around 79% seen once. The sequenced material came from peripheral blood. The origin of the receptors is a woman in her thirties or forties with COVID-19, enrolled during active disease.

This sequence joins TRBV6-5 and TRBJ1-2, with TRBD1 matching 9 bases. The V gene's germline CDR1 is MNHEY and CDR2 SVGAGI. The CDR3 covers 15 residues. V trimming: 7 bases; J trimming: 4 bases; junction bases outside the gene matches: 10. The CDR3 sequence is CASILQGAIGYGYTF. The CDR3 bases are TGTGCCAGCATCCTACAGGGGGCGATAGGCTATGGCTACACCTTC.

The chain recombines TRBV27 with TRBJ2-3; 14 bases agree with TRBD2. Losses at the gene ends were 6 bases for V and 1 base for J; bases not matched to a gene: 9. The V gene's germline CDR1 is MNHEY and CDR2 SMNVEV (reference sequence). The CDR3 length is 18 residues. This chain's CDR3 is CASRTGTSGGIRTDTQYF. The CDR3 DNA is TGTGCCAGCAGAACCGGGACTAGCGGGGGCATACGCACAGATACGCAGTATTTT.

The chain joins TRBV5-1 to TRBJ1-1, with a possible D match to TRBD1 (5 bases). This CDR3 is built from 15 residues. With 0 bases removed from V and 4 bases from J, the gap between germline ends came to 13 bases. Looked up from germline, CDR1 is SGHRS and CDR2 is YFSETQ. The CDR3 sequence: CASSLVQGGITEAFF. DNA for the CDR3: TGCGCCAGCAGCTTGGTTCAGGGAGGTATCACTGAAGCTTTCTTT. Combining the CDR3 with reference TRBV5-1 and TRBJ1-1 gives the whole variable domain KAGVTQTPRYLIKTRGQQVTLSCSPISGHRSVSWYQQTPGQGLQFLFEYFSETQRNKGNFPGRFSGRQFSNSRSEMNVSTLELGDSALYLCASSLVQGGITEAFFGQGTRLTVV.

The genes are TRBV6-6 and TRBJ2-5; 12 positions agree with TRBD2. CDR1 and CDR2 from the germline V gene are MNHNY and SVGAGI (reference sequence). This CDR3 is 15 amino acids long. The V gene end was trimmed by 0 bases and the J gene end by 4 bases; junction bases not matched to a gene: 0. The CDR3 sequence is CASSYSTSGGETQYF. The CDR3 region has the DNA TGTGCCAGCAGTTACTCGACTAGCGGGGGAGAGACCCAGTACTTC.

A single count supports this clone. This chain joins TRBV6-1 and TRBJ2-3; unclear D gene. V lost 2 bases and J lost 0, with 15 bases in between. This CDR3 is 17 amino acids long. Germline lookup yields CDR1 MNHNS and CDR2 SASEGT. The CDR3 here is CASSESAFTPSTDTQYF. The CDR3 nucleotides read TGTGCCAGCAGTGAATCCGCATTTACACCTAGCACAGATACGCAGTATTTT.

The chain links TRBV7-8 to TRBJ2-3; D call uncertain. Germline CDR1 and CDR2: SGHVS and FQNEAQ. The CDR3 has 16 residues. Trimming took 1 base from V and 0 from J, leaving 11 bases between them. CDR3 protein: CASSLGASLSTDTQYF. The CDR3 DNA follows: TGTGCCAGCAGCTTAGGCGCTTCCCTGAGCACAGATACGCAGTATTTT.

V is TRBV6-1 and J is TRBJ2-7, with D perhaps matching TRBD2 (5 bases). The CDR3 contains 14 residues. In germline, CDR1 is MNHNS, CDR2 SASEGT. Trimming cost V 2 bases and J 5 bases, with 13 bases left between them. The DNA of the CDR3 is TGTGCCAGCAGTGAAATCGGGAACTCTCACGAGCAGTACTTC. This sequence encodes CASSEIGNSHEQYF.

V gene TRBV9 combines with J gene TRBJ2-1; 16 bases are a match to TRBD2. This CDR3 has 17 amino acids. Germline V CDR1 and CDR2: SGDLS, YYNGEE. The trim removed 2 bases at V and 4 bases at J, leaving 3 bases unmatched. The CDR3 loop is CASSVGLAGGHYNEQFF. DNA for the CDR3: TGTGCCAGCAGCGTGGGACTAGCGGGGGGGCATTACAATGAGCAGTTCTTC.

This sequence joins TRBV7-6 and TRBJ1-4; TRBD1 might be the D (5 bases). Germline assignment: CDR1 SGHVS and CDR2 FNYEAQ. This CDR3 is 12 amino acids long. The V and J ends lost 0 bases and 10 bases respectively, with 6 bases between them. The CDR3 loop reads CASSLAGGKLFF. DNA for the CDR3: TGTGCCAGCAGCTTAGCGGGGGGAAAACTGTTTTTT.

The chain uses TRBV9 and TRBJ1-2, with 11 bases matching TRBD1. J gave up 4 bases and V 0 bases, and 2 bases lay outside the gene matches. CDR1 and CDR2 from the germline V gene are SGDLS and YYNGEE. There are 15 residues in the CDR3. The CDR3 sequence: CASSVVGTGGYGYTF. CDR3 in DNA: TGTGCCAGCAGCGTAGTCGGGACAGGGGGCTATGGCTACACCTTC.

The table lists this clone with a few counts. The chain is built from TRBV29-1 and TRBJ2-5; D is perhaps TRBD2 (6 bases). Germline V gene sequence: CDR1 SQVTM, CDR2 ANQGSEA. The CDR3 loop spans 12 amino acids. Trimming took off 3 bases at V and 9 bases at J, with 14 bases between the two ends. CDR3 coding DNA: TGCAGCGTTGAGGGTGCGGGGTTAGCCCAGTACTTC. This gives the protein CSVEGAGLAQYF.

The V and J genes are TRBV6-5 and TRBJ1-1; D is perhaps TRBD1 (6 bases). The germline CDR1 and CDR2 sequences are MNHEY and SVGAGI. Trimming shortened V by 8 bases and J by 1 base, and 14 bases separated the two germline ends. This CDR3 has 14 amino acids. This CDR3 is CASERGSKNTEAFF. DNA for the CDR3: TGTGCCAGCGAAAGGGGGTCCAAGAACACTGAAGCTTTCTTT.

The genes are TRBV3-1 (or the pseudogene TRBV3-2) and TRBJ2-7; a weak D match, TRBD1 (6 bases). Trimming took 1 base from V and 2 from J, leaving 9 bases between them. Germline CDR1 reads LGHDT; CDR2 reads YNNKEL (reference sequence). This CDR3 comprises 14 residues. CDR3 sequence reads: CASSQVGGAYEQYF. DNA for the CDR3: TGTGCCAGCAGCCAAGTTGGGGGCGCCTACGAGCAGTACTTC.

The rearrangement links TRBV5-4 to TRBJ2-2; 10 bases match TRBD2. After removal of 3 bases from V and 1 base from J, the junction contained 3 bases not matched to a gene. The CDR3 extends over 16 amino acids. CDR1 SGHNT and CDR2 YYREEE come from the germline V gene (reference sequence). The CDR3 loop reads CASSSIAGGNTGELFF. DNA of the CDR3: TGTGCCAGCAGCTCAATAGCGGGGGGGAACACCGGGGAGCTGTTTTTT.

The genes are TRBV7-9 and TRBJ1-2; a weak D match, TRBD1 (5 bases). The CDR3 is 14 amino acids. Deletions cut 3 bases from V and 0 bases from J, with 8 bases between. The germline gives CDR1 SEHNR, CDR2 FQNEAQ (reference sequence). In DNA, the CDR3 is TGTGCCAGCAGCTTTTTGGGGCCTAACTATGGCTACACCTTC. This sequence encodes CASSFLGPNYGYTF.

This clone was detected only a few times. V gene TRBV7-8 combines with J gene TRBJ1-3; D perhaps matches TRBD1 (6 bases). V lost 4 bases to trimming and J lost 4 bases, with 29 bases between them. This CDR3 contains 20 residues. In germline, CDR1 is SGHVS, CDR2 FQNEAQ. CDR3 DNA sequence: TGTGCCAGCAGCTCTACTCGTAGGGGGATCCAACCTCTGAGGGGAAACACCATATATTTT. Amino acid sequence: CASSSTRRGIQPLRGNTIYF.

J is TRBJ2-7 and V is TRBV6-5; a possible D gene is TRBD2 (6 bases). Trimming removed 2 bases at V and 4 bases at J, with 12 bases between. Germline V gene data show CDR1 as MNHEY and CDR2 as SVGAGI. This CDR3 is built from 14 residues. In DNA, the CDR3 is TGTGCCAGCAGTTACACCCGGACTACGTACGAGCAGTACTTC. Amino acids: CASSYTRTTYEQYF.

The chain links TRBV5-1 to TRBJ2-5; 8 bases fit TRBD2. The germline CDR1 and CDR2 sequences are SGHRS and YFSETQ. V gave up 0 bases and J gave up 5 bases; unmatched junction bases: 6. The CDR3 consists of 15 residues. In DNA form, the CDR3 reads TGCGCCAGCAGCTTGGCCGGGGGGGCCGTGGAGACCCAGTACTTC. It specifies CASSLAGGAVETQYF.